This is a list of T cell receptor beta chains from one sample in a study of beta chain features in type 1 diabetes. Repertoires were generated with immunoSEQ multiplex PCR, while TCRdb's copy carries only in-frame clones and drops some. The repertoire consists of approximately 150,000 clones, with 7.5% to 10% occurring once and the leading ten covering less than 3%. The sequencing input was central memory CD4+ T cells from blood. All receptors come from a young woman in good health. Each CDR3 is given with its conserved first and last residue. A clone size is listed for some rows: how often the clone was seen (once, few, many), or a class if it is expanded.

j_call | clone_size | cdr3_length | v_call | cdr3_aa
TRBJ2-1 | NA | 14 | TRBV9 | CASSVEHVPGEQFF
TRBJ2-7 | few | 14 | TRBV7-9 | CASSLTGESYEQYF
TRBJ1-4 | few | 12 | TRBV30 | CAWRGGNEKLFF
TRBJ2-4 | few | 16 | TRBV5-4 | CASSFYVANAKNIQYF
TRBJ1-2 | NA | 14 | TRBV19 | CASSPGQGGRGYTF
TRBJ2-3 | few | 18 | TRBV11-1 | CASSLYPSAGPRADTQYF
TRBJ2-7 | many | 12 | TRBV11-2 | CASSLQGYEQYF
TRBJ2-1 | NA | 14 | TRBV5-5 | CASSLFGGGNEQFF
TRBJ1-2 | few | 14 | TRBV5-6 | CASSLDRTNYGYTF
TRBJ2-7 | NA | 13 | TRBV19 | CASSTRQFYEQYF
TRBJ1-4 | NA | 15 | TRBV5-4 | CASSLGTLGNEKLFF
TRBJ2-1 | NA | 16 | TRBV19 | CASSIFASGNYNEQFF
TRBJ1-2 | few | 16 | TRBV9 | CASSLVKGQGTYGYTF
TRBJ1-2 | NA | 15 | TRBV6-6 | CASSSAGDTRRGYTF
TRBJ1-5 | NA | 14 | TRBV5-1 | CASSEQGEDQPQHF
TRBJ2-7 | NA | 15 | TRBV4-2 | CASSLSFRADYEQYF
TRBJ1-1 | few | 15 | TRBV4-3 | CASSQMSGGNTEAFF
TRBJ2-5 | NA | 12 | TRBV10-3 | CAIRNREETQYF
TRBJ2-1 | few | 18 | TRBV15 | CATSRDAGSSRSRNEQFF
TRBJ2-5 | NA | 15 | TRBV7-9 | CASTPDRARRETQYF
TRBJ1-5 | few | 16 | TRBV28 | CASTIGGAMGNQPQHF
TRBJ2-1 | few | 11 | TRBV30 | CACSGYNEQFF
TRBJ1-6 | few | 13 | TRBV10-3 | CASRQGTNSPLHF
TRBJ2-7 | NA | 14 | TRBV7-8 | CASSPRTGPYEQYF
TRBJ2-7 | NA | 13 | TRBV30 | CAWSEWRTGEQYF
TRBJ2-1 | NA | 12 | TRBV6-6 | CASSPGSNEQFF
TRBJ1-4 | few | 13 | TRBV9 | CASSVDSNEKLFF
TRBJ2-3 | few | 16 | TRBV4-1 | CASSKSSGGAADTQYF
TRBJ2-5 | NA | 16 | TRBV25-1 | CASRGAEGAEEETQYF
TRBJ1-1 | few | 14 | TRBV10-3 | CATKGREDDTEAFF
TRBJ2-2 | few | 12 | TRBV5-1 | CASSLTNGELFF
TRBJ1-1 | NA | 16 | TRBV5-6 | CASSLRDRLLNTEAFF
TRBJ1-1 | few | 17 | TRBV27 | CASSTYSGGSVNTEAFF
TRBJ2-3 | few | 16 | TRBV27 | CASSPRTGGAEDTQYF